This T cell receptor beta chain comes out of a study of T-cell memory formation after mild COVID-19. General study results and limits: Clones contracting over day 15 to 85 were CD4/CD8 balanced, with later expanders leaning CD4+. Several responding clones turned up in pre-infection memory, indicating that cross-reactive memory may have taken part.

After 5'RACE with constant-segment primers, TCR alpha and TCR beta cDNA libraries carrying sample barcodes and UMIs were obtained. Each CDR3 protein gets one entry after TCRdb re-called the 5' RACE reads with MiXCR. In the table there are fewer than 500,000 distinct CDR3 sequences, roughly 25% of which are singletons. Concerning this clonotype itself: Its antigen is undetermined.

Germline CDR1 and CDR2: KGHSH and LQKENI. The CDR3 has 15 residues. Germline trimming cut 1 base from V and 10 bases from J; bases unmatched to any gene: 7. Sequenced: PBMCs or a T cell subset sorted from them (not recorded which). This chain joins TRBV18 and TRBJ2-1, with 10 bases aligning to TRBD1. The receptor was isolated from an adult woman who had mild COVID-19 (a few samples of this study predate the infection). Cell type and time point are not known. The CDR3 nucleotides are TGTGCCAGCTCACCACTCGGACAGGGGGTTGGGGAGCAGTTCTTC. Translating it yields CASSPLGQGVGEQFF.